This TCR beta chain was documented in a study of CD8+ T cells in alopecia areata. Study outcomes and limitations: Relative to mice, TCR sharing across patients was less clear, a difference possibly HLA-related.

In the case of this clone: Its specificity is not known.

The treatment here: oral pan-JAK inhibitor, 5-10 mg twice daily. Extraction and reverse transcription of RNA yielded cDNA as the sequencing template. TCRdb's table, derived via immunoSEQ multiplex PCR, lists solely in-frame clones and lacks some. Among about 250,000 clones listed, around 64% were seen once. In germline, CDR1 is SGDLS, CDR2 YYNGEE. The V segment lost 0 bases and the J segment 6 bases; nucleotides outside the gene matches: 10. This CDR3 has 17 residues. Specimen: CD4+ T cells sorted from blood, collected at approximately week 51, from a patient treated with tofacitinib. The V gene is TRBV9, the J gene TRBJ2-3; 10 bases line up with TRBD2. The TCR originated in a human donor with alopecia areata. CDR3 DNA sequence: TGTGCCAGCAGCGTAGGATTCCTAGCGGGGGCGGGGGATACGCAGTATTTT. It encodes CASSVGFLAGAGDTQYF.